Listed below are T cell receptor beta chains from one sample, sequenced in a study of post-analysis software for immune sequencing data. Each CDR3 protein is one row after TCRdb ran MiXCR on the PCR reads. The sample shows about 760,000 distinct CDR3 sequences, 25% to 30% of them seen only once. Sequencing used blood. All receptors come from a girl aged 5 to 17 with multiple sclerosis. The CDR3 runs from the conserved cysteine through the conserved F or W. The order of the fields is J gene, V gene, D gene, clone size, CDR3 protein. D genes are given only for firm matches. Only part of the rows carry a size: once, few, many, or a class if the clone is expanded.

>TRBJ1-5|TRBV7-2|NA|few
CASSLTFGYQPQHF
>TRBJ1-1|TRBV7-2|TRBD1|NA
CASSIDRAVEAFF
>TRBJ2-3|TRBV29-1|NA|many
CSVAQIADTQYF
>TRBJ1-1|TRBV12-3/TRBV12-4|NA|NA
CASRSGTEAFF
>TRBJ1-2|TRBV15|NA|few
CATSSLSRTAERDYGYTF
>TRBJ2-3|TRBV5-1|NA|few
CASSLGAGGGDTQYF
>TRBJ2-1|TRBV24-1|TRBD2|NA
CATSDFPSGGGNEQFF
>TRBJ2-1|TRBV6-2/TRBV6-3|NA|NA
CASSFRGWTYNEQFF
>TRBJ1-5|TRBV20-1|NA|few
CSASGGGSQHF
>TRBJ2-1|TRBV7-2|TRBD2|few
CASSPSGRGSYNEQFF
>TRBJ1-1|TRBV6-1|TRBD1|NA
CASRTGTGDPLNTEAFF
>TRBJ2-5|TRBV6-6|TRBD1|many
CASRRGTGAETQYF
>TRBJ1-1|TRBV7-2|NA|NA
CASSLESRGRAFF
>TRBJ2-1|TRBV20-1|TRBD2|few
CSAGDPSGGAEEQFF